One sample yielded the 11 T cell receptor beta chains listed below, sequenced in a study of blood T cells in healthy people across ages (dated by TCRdb to between 2014 and 2016). The library was made by 5' RACE. The data were produced on an Illumina HiSeq 2500. A second about 7 to 11 cycle PCR used a sample-barcoded 5' primer and a J-beta primer mix. TCRdb redid the processing of the public reads, applying fastp at Q25 and MiXCR, and retained in-frame beta chains. Entries are consolidated by CDR3 protein sequence, retaining the most common genes and DNA. This sample holds approximately 760,000 distinct CDR3 sequences; 20% to 25% were observed only once. The ten biggest clones cover 9% to 9.5% of the sample. These data are also associated with another study on T cells of mothers and their children.

Sequenced: blood. The receptors stem from a boy under 18 in good health.

The V gene is TRBV7-9, the J gene TRBJ2-1; D ambiguous. The CDR3 consists of 14 residues. Germline CDR1 and CDR2: SEHNR and FQNEAQ (reference sequence). V lost 5 bases to trimming and J lost 5 bases, with 13 bases between them. The chain's CDR3 is CASSHPPDHNEQFF. Written as DNA, the CDR3 is TGTGCCAGCAGCCACCCCCCGGACCACAATGAGCAGTTCTTC. The whole variable domain, remainder taken from reference TRBV7-9 and TRBJ2-1, is DTGVSQNPRHKITKRGQNVTFRCDPISEHNRLYWYRQTLGQGPEFLTYFQNEAQLEKSRLLSDRFSAERPKGSFSTLEIQRTEQGDSAMYLCASSHPPDHNEQFFGPGTRLTVL.

Of note for this clonotype: A junction end diverges from the germline sequence, so it may reflect a read error. This chain uses TRBV6-1 with TRBJ2-2; 8 nucleotides align to TRBD1. CDR1 and CDR2 (germline): MNHNS, SASEGT. CDR3 size: 15 residues. CDR3 sequence reads: CASRTGEDSTEELFF. DNA of the CDR3: TGTGCCAGCAGGACAGGGGAGGATTCTACCGAGGAGCTGTTTTTT.

The V and J genes are TRBV20-1 and TRBJ2-5; 7 bases match TRBD2. CDR3 length: 15 residues. Germline V gives CDR1 DFQATT, CDR2 SNEGSKA (reference sequence). J lost 1 base, V lost 3 bases, and 8 bases had no gene match. The CDR3 nucleotides read TGCAGTGCTAGGGACGGCGGGGGACTCCAAGAGACCCAGTACTTC. It is translated as CSARDGGGLQETQYF.

This clonotype was seen only a few times. The V gene is TRBV7-3, the J gene TRBJ1-5, with D maybe TRBD1 (6 bases). This CDR3 spans 14 amino acids. Germline lookup yields CDR1 SGHTA and CDR2 FQGTGA. V was pared by 4 bases and J by 5 bases, with 12 bases between. CDR3 DNA sequence: TGTGCCAGCAGCTCGACAGGACCCTATCAGCCCCAGCATTTT. Translation: CASSSTGPYQPQHF.

The sample holds a few counts of this clonotype. The chain couples TRBV15 to TRBJ2-5, with D perhaps TRBD1 (6 bases). Germline V lookup: CDR1 LNHNV, CDR2 YYDKDF (reference sequence). V lost 1 base to trimming and J lost 0 bases, with 9 bases between them. The CDR3 is 15 residues long. CDR3 sequence reads: CATSRVRGYQETQYF. In DNA, the CDR3 is TGTGCCACCAGCAGAGTCAGGGGTTACCAAGAGACCCAGTACTTC.

This clonotype was observed a handful of times. This rearrangement joins TRBV6-1 to TRBJ2-5; 8 positions agree with TRBD2. Trimming at V came to 7 bases and at J to 5 bases, leaving 6 bases not matched to a gene. The length of the CDR3 is 13 residues. Per the germline V gene, CDR1 is MNHNS and CDR2 is SASEGT. The CDR3, as DNA: TGTGCCAGCACATACGGGGGGGTTGAGACCCAGTACTTC. This encodes CASTYGGVETQYF.

V and J are TRBV18 and TRBJ1-2; possible D gene TRBD1, 5 bases. Germline V gene sequence: CDR1 KGHSH, CDR2 LQKENI. The CDR3 is 14 residues long. V lost 2 bases and J lost 4, with 11 bases in between. For the CDR3, the DNA is TGTGCCAGCTCACCAGGGGGGGACTTCTATGGCTACACCTTC. Amino acids: CASSPGGDFYGYTF.

This clonotype was seen a handful of times. This sequence joins TRBV4-1 and TRBJ2-3; a possible D gene is TRBD2 (6 bases). Germline V CDR1 and CDR2: MGHRA, YSYEKL. CDR3 length: 17 residues. V lost 0 bases, J lost 4 bases, and 17 bases lay in between. The CDR3 spells CASSQEDRLGGADTQYF. CDR3 in DNA: TGCGCCAGCAGCCAAGAGGATCGACTAGGAGGCGCAGATACGCAGTATTTT.

This clonotype was found a few times. This rearrangement joins TRBV20-1 to TRBJ2-5; weak D call: TRBD2 (6 bases). The J call may be in error: the DNA end matches TRBJ2-7 better. CDR1 is DFQATT and CDR2 is SNEGSKA in the germline V gene (reference sequence). This CDR3 has 13 residues. CDR3 loop: CSARALASYEQYF. The CDR3 DNA reads as TGCAGTGCTAGAGCCCTAGCGTCCTACGAGCAGTACTTC.

This clonotype appeared a few times. The genes are TRBV7-3 and TRBJ2-2, with 10 bases aligning to TRBD1. The ends lost 4 bases at V and 6 bases at J; junction bases unmatched: 8. Germline-derived CDR1 and CDR2 are SGHTA and FQGTGA. CDR3 length: 16 amino acids. The CDR3 loop reads CASSSTRDRGAGELFF. Here the CDR3 DNA reads TGTGCCAGCAGCTCGACCCGGGACAGGGGTGCCGGGGAGCTGTTTTTT.

A note on this clonotype: At one end, the junction sequence differs from germline, possibly due to a read error. The gene calls are TRBV29-1 and TRBJ1-2, with 10 positions matching TRBD1. The CDR3 consists of 12 residues. The germline V gene has CDR1 SQVTM and CDR2 ANQGSEA. CDR3 protein: CSVDRTGGGCTF. Written as DNA, the CDR3 is TGCAGCGTTGACCGGACAGGGGGGGGCTGCACCTTC.